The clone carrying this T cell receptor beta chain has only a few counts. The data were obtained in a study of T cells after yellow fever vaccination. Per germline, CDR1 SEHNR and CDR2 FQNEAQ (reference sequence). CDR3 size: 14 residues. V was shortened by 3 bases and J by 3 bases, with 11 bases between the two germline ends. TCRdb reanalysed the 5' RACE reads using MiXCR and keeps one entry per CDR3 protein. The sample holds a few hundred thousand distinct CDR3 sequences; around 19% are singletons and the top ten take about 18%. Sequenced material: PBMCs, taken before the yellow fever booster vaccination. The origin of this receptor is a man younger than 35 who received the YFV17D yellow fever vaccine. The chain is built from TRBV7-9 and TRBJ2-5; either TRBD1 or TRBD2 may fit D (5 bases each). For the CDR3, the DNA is TGTGCCAGCAGCTTCGTGAGAGGGGAAGAGACCCAGTACTTC. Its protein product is CASSFVRGEETQYF.